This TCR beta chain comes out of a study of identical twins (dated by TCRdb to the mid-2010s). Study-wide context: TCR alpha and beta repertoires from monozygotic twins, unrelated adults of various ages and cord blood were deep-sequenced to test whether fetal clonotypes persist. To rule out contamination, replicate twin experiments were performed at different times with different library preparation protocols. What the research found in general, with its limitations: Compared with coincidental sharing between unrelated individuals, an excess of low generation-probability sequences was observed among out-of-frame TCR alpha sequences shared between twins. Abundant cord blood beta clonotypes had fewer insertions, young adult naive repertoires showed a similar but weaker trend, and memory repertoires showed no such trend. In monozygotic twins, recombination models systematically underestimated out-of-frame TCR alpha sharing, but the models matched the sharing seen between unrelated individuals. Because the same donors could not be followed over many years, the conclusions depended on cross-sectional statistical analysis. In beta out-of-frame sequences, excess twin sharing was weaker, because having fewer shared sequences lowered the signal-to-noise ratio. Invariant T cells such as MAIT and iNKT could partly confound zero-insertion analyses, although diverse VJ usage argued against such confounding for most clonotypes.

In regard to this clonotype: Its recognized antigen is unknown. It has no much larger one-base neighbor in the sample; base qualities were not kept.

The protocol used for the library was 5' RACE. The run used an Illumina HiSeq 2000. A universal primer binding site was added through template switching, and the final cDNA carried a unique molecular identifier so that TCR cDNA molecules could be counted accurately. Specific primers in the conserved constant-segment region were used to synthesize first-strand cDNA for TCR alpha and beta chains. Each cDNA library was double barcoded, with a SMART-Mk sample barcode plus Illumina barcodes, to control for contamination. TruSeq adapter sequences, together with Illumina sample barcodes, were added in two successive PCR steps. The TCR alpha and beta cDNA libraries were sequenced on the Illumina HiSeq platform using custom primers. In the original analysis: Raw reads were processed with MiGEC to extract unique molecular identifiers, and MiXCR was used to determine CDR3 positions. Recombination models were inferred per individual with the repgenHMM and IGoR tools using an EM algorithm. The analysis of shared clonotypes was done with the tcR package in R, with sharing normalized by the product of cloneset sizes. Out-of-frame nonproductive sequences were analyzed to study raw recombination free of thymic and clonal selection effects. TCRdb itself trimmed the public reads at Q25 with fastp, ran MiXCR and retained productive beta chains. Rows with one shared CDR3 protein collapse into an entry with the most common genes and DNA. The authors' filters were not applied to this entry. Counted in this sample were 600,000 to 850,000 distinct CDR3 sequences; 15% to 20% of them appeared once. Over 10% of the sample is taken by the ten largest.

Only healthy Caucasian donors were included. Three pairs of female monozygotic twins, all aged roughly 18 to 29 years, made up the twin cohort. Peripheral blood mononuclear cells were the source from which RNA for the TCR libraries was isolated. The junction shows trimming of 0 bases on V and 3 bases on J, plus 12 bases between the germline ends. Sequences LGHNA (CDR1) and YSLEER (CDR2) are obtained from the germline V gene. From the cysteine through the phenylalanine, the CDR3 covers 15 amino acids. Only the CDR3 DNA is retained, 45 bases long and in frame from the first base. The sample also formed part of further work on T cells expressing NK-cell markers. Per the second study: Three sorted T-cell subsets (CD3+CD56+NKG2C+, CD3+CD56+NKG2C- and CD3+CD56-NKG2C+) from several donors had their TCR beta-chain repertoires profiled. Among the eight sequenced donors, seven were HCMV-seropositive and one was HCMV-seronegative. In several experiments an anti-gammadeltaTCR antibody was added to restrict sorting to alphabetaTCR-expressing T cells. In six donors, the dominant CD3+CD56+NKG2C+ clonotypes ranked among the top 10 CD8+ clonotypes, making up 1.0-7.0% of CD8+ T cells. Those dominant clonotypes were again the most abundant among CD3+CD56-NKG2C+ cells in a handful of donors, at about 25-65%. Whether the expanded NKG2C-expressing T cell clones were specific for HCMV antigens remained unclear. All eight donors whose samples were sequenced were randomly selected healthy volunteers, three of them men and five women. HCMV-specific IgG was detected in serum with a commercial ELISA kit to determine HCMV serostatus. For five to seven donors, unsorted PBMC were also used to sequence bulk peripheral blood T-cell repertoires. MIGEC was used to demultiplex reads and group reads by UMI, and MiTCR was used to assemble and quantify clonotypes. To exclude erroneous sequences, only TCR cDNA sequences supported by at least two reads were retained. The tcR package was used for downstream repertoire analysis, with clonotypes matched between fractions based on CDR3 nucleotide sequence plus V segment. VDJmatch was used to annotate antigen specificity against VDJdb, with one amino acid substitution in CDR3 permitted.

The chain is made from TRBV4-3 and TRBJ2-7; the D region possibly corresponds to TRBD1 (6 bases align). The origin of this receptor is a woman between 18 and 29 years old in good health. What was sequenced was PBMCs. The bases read TGCGCCAGCAGCCAAGATACAGGGTCCCGCTACGAGCAGTACTTC. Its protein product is CASSQDTGSRYEQYF.